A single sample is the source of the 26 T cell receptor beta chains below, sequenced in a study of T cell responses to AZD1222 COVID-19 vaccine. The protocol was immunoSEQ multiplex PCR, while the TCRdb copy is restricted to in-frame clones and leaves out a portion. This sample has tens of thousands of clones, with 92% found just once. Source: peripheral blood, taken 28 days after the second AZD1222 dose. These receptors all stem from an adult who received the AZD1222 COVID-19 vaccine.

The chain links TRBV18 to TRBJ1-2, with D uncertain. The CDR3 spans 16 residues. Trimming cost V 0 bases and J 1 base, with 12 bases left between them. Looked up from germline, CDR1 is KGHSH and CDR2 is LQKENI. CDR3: CASSPPERGLNYGYTF. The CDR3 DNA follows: TGTGCCAGCTCACCACCGGAACGAGGACTTAACTATGGCTACACCTTC.

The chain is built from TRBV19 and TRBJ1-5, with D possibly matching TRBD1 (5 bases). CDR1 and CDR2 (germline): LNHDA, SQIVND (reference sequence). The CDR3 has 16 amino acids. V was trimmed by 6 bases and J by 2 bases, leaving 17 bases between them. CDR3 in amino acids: CASSDLGRHGNQPQHF. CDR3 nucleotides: TGTGCCAGTAGCGACCTGGGACGGCACGGCAATCAGCCCCAGCATTTT.

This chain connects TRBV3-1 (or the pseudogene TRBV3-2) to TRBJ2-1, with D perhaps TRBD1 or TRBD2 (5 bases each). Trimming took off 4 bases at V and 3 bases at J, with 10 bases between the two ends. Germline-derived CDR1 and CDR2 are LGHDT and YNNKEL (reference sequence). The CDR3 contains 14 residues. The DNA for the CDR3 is TGTGCCAGCAGCCGTATGGGACGCTACAATGAGCAGTTCTTC. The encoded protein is CASSRMGRYNEQFF.

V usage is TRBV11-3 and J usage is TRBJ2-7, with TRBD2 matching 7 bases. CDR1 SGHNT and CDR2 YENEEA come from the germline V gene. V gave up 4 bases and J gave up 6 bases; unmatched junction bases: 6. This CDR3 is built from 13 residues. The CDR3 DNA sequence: TGTGCCAGCAGCTCGGGGGGAGTGGGCGAGCAGTACTTC. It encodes CASSSGGVGEQYF.

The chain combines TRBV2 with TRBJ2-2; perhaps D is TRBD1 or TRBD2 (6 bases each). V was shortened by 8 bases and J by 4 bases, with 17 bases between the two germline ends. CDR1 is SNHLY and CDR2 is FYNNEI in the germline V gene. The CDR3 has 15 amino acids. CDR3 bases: TGTGCCAGCGCAGGGGCGCGGAGGGTCACCGGGGAGCTGTTTTTT. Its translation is CASAGARRVTGELFF.

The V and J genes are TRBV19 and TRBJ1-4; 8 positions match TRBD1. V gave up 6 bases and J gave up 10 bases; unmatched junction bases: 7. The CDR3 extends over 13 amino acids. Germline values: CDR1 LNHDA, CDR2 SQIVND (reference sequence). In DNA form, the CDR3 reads TGTGCCAGTAGCCAGACAGGGACAGGAAAACTGTTTTTT. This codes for CASSQTGTGKLFF.

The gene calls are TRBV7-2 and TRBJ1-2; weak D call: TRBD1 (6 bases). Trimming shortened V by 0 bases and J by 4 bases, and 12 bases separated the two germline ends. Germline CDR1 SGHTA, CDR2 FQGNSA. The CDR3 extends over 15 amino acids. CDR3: CASSLARGAPYGYTF. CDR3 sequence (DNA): TGTGCCAGCAGCTTAGCGAGGGGGGCACCCTATGGCTACACCTTC. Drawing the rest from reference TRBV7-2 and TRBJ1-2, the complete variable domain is GAGVSQSPSNKVTEKGKDVELRCDPISGHTALYWYRQSLGQGLEFLIYFQGNSAPDKSGLPSDRFSAERTGGSVSTLTIQRTQQEDSAVYLCASSLARGAPYGYTFGSGTRLTVV.

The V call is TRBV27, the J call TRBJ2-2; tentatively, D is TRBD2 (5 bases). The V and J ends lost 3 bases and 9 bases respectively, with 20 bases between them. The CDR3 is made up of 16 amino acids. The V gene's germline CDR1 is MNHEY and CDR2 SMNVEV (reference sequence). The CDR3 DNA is TGTGCCAGCAGTTTTTCCCAGGCGGGCGTGGTCCGGGAGCTGTTTTTT. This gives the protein CASSFSQAGVVRELFF.

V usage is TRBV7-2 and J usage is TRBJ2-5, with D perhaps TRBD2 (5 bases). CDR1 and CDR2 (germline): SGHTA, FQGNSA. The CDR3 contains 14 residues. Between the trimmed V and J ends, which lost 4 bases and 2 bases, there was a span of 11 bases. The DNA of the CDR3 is TGTGCCAGCAGCTCCCGGGGTTTACAAGAGACCCAGTACTTC. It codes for CASSSRGLQETQYF.

CDR3: CASSYSSGGTLSSYEQYF. CDR3 sequence (DNA): TGCGCCAGCAGCTACTCTAGCGGGGGGACCCTAAGCTCCTACGAGCAGTACTTC. The V call is TRBV5-1, the J call TRBJ2-7; 11 bases line up with TRBD2. CDR1 and CDR2 (germline): SGHRS, YFSETQ. V was pared by 3 bases and J by 0 bases, with 11 bases of the junction left unmatched. The CDR3 runs to 18 residues.

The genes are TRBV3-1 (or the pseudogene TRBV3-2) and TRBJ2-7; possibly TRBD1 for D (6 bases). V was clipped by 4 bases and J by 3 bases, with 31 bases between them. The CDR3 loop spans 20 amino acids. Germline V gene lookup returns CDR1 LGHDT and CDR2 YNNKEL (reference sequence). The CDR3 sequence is CASSRSGASGRLLWDYEQYF. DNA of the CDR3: TGTGCCAGCAGCCGTTCAGGGGCCTCAGGGCGCCTCCTTTGGGACTACGAGCAGTACTTC.

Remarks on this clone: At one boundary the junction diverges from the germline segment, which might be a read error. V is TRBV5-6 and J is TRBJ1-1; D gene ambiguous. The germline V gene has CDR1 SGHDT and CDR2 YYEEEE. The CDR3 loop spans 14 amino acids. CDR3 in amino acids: CASSRGGVPRESIF. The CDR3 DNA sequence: TGTGCCAGCAGCCGGGGAGGTGTGCCCCGGGAATCGATCTTT.

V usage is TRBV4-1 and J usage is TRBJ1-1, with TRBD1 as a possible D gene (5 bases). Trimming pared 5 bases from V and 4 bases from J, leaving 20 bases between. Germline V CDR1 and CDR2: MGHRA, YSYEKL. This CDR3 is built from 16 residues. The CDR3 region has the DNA TGCGCCAGCAGCAAACTGCGTGTCGGGGCAGCCACTGAAGCTTTCTTT. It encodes CASSKLRVGAATEAFF.

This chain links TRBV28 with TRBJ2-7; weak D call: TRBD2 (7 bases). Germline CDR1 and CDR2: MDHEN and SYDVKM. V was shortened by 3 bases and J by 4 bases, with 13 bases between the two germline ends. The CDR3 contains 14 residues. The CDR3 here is CASSLRGRRYEQYF. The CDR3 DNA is TGTGCCAGCAGTTTGCGGGGGCGCCGATACGAGCAGTACTTC.

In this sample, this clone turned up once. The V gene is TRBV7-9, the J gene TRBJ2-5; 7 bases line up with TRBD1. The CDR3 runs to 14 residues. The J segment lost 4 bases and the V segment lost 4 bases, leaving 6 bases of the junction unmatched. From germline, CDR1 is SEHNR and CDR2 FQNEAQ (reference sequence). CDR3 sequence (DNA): TGTGCCAGCAGCTCACAACAGGGGACAGAGACCCAGTACTTC. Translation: CASSSQQGTETQYF.

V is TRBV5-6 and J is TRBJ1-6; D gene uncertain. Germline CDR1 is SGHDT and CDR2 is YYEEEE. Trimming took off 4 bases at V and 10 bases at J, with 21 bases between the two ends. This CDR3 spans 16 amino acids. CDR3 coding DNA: TGTGCCAGCAGCCTGGCTATTTCAAGAGAAAACTCACCCCTCCACTTT. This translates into CASSLAISRENSPLHF.

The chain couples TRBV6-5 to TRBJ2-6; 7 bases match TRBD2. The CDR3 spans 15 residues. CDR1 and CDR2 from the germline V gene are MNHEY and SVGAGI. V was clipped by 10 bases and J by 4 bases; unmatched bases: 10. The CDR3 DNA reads TGTGCCAACAGCCCGGGGGGTATAGGGGCCAACGTCCTGACTTTC. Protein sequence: CANSPGGIGANVLTF.

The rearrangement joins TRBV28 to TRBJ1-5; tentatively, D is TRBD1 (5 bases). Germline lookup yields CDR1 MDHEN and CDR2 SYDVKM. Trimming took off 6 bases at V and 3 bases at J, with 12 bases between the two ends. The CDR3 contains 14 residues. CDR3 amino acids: CASSPGTVNQPQHF. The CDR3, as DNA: TGTGCCAGCAGCCCCGGGACGGTCAATCAGCCCCAGCATTTT.

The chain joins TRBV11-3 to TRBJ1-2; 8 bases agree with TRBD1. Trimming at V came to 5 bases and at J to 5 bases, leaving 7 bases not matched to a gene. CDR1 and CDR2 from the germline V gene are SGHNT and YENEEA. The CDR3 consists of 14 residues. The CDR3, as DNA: TGTGCCAGCAGCAAAGGACAGGGTTCGTATGGCTACACCTTC. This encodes CASSKGQGSYGYTF.

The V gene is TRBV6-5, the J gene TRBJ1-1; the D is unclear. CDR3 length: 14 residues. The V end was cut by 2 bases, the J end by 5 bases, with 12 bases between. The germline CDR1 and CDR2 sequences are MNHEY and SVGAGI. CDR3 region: CASSYGSRPTEAFF. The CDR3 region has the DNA TGTGCCAGCAGTTACGGGTCTCGGCCGACTGAAGCTTTCTTT.

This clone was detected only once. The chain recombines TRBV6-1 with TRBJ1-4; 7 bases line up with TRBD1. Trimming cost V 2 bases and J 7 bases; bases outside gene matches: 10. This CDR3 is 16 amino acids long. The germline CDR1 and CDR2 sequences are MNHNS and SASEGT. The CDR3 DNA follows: TGTGCCAGCAGTGAATCAACAGGGGACTCGGGTGAAAAACTGTTTTTT. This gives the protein CASSESTGDSGEKLFF.

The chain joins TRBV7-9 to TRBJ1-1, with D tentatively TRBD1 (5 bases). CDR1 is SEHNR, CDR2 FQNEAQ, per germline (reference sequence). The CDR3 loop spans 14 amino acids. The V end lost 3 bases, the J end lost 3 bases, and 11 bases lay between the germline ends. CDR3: CASSLGAGDTEAFF. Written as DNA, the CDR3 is TGTGCCAGCAGCTTGGGAGCGGGGGACACTGAAGCTTTCTTT.

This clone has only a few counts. The CDR3 here is CASSPGLGTMGSTLHF. The CDR3, as DNA: TGTGCCAGCTCACCAGGTCTCGGCACCATGGGTAGCACCCTCCACTTT. This rearrangement joins TRBV18 to TRBJ1-6; D gene ambiguous. The CDR3 totals 16 residues. Trimming removed 2 bases from V and 14 bases from J, with 22 bases in between. CDR1 is KGHSH and CDR2 is LQKENI in the germline V gene.

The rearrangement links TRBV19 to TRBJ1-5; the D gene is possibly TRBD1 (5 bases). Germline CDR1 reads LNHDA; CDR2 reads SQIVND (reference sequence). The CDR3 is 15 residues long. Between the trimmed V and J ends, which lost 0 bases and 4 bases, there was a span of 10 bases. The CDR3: CASSIDLTVNQPQHF. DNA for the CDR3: TGTGCCAGTAGTATAGATCTGACAGTAAATCAGCCCCAGCATTTT.

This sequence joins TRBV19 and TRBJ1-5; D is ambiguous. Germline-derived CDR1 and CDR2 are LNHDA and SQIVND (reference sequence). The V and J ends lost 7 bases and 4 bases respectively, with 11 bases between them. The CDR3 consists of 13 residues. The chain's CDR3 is CASKLLGNQPQHF. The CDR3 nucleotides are TGTGCCAGTAAGCTATTGGGGAATCAGCCCCAGCATTTT.

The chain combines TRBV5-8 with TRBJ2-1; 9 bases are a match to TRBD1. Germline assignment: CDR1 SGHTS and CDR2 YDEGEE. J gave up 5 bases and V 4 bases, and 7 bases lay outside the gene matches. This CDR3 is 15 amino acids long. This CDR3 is CASSLDRGAHNEQFF. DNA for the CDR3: TGTGCCAGCAGCCTAGACAGGGGGGCTCACAATGAGCAGTTCTTC.